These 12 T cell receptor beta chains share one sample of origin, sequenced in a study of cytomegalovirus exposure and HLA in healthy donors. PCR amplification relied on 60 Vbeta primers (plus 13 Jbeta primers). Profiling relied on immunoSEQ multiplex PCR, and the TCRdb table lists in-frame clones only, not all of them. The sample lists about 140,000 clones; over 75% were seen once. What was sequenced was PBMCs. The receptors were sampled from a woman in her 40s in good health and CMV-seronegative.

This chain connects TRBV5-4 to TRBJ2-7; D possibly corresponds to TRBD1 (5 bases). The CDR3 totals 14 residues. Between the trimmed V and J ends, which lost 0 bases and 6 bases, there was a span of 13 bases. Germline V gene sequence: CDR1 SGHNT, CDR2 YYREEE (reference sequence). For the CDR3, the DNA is TGTGCCAGCAGCTTGGATCTAGGGCAGGGCGAGCAGTACTTC. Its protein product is CASSLDLGQGEQYF. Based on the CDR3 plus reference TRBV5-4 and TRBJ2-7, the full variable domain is ETGVTQSPTHLIKTRGQQVTLRCSSQSGHNTVSWYQQALGQGPQFIFQYYREEENGRGNFPPRFSGLQFPNYSSELNVNALELDDSALYLCASSLDLGQGEQYFGPGTRLTVT.

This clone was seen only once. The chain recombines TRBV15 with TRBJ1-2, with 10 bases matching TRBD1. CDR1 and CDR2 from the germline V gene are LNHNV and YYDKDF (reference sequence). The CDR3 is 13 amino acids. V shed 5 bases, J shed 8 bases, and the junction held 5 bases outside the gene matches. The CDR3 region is CATSGQGVRGYTF. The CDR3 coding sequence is TGTGCCACCAGCGGACAGGGGGTTCGGGGCTACACCTTC.

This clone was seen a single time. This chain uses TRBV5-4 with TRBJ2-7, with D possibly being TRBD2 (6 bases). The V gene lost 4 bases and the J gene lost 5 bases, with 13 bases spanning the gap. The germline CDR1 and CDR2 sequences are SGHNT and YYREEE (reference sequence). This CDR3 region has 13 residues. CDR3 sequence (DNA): TGTGCCAGCAGCACCCCGGAGGGGAACGAGCAGTACTTC. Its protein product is CASSTPEGNEQYF.

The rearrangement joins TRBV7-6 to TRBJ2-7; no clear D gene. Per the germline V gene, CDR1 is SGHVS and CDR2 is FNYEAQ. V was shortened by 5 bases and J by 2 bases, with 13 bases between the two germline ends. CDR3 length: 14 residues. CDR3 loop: CASSPLSAAYEQYF. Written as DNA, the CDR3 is TGTGCCAGCAGCCCGTTGAGTGCCGCCTACGAGCAGTACTTC.

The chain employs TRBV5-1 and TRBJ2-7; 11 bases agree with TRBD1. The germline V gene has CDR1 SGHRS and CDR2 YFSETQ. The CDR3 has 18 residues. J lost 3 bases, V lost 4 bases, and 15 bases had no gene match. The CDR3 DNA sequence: TGCGCCAGCAGCCCGGGGACAGGGGGGCCTGCCTTCCTCTACGAGCAGTACTTC. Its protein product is CASSPGTGGPAFLYEQYF.

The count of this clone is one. The CDR3 nucleotides read TGTGCCAGCAGCTCAGGACAGGGGAACGGCTATGGCTACACCTTC. This encodes CASSSGQGNGYGYTF. V and J are TRBV11-1 and TRBJ1-2; 9 bases agree with TRBD1. CDR1 SGHAT and CDR2 FQDESV come from the germline V gene (reference sequence). Trimming took 4 bases from V and 4 from J; bases not matched to a gene: 7. The CDR3 contains 15 residues.

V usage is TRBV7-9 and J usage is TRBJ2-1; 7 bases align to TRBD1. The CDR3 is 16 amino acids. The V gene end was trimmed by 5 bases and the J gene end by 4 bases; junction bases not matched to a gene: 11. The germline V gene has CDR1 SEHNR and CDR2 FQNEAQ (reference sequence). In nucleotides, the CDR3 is TGTGCCAGCAGCCCGAGACAGGGCAGGGGTTACAATGAGCAGTTCTTC. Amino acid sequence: CASSPRQGRGYNEQFF.

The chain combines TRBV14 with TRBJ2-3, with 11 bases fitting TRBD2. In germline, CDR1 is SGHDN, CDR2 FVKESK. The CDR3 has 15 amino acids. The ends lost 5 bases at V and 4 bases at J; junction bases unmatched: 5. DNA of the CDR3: TGTGCCAGCAGCTTCGGACTAGCGGGCTCAGATACGCAGTATTTT. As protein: CASSFGLAGSDTQYF.

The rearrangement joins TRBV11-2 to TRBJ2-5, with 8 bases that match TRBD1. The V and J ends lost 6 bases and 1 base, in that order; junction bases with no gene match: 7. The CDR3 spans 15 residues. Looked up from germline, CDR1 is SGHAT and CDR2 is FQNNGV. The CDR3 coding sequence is TGTGCCAGCAGATTCGGACAGGGTGGCCAAGAGACCCAGTACTTC. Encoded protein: CASRFGQGGQETQYF.

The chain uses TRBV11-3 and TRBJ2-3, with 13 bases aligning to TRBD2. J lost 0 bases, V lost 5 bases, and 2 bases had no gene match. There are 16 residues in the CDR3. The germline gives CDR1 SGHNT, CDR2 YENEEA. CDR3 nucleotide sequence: TGTGCCAGCAGCACGGGACTAGCGGGGAGCACAGATACGCAGTATTTT. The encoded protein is CASSTGLAGSTDTQYF.

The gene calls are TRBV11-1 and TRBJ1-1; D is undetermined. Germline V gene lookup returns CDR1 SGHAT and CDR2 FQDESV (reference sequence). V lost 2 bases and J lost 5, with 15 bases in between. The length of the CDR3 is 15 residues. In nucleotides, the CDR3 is TGTGCCAGCAGCTTACCGGGGAGTTCGGTGACTGAAGCTTTCTTT. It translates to CASSLPGSSVTEAFF. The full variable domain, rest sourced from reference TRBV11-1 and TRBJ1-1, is EAEVAQSPRYKITEKSQAVAFWCDPISGHATLYWYRQILGQGPELLVQFQDESVVDDSQLPKDRFSAERLKGVDSTLKIQPAELGDSAMYLCASSLPGSSVTEAFFGQGTRLTVV.

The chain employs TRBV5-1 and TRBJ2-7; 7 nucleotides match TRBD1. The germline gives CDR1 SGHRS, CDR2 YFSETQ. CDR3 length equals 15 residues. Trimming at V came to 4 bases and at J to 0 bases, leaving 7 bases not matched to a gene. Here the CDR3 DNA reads TGCGCCAGCAGCCCGGTGACAGGGAGCTCCTACGAGCAGTACTTC. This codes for CASSPVTGSSYEQYF.